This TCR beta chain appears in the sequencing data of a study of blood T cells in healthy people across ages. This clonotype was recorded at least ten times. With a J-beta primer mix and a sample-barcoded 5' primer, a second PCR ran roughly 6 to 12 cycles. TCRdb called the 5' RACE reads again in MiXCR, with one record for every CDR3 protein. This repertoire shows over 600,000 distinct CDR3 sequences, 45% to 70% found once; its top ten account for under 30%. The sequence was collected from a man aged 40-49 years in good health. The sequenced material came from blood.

The CDR3 protein is CASSLTGGGQETQYF. CDR3 coding DNA: TGCGCCAGCAGCTTGACAGGGGGCGGCCAAGAGACCCAGTACTTC. The V and J genes are TRBV5-1 and TRBJ2-5; 9 nucleotides line up with TRBD1. In germline, CDR1 is SGHRS, CDR2 YFSETQ. This CDR3 has 15 amino acids. V lost 1 base and J lost 1; bases outside the gene matches: 2.